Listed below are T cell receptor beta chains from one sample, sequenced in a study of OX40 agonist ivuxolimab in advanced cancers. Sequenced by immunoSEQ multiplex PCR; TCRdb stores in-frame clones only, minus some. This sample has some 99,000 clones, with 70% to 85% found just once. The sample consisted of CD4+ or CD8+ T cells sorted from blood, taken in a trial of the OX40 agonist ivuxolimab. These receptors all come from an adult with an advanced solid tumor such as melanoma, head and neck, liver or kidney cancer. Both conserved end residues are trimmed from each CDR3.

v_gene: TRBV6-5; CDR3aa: ASSITGVWQETQY
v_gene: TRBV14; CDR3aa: ASSLWGGADTQY
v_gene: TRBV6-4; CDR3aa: ATGQGNEQF
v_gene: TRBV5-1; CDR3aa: ASSLIVESEQY
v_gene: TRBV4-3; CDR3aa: ASSPQVHYEQY
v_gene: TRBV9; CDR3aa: ASSVEGPPGELF
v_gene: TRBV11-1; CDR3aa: ASSPPDRAKNIQY
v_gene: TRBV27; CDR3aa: ASGRPGEGSSYT
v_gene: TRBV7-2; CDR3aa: ASSPGQGGQPQH
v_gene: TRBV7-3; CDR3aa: ASSLTSSRHSGANVLT
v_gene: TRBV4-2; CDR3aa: ASSQEGTGRGRINSGNTIY
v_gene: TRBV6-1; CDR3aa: ASSELAGGGEQF